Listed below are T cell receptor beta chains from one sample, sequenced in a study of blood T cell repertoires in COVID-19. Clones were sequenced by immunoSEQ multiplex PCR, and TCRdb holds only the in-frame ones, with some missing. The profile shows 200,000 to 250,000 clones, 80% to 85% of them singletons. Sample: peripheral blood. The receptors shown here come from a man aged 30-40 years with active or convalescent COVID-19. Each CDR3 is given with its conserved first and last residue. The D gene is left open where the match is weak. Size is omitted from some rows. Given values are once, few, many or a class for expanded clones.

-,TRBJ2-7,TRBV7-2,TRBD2,CASSLASSGSSYEQYF,TGTGCCAGCAGCTTAGCCAGTAGCGGGAGCTCCTACGAGCAGTACTTC
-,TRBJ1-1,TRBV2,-,CASSVRSAEAFF,TGTGCCAGCAGCGTTAGGAGCGCTGAAGCTTTCTTT
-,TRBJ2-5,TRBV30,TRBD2,CAWGGLAGSQETQYF,TGTGCCTGGGGAGGACTAGCGGGGAGTCAAGAGACCCAGTACTTC
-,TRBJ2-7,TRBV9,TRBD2,CASSPRGGIAAVNEQYF,TGTGCCAGCAGCCCTCGCGGGGGGATTGCGGCGGTCAACGAGCAGTACTTC
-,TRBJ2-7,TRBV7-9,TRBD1,CASSSTGIYEQYF,TGTGCCAGCAGCTCGACAGGGATCTACGAGCAGTACTTC
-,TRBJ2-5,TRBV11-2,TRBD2,CASSPYGGGAYETQYF,TGTGCCAGCAGCCCCTATGGCGGGGGGGCCTATGAGACCCAGTACTTC
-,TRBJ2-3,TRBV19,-,CASSIGGAADTQYF,TGTGCCAGTAGTATCGGTGGGGCGGCAGATACGCAGTATTTT
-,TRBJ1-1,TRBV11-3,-,CASSLVQGTEAFF,TGTGCCAGCAGCTTGGTTCAGGGGACTGAAGCTTTCTTT
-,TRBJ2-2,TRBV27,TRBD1,CASSSTGVAGELFF,TGTGCCAGCAGTTCCACAGGGGTGGCCGGGGAGCTGTTTTTT
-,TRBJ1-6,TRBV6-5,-,CASSYVNSLNSPLHF,TGTGCCAGCAGTTACGTGAACAGCCTTAATTCACCCCTCCACTTT
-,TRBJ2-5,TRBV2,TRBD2,CASSPGGTPQAQYF,TGTGCCAGCAGTCCGGGGGGGACACCCCAGGCCCAGTACTTC
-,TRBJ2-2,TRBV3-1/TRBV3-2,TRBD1,CASSLDRGQPENTGELFF,TGTGCCAGCAGCCTGGACAGGGGGCAACCAGAGAACACCGGGGAGCTGTTTTTT
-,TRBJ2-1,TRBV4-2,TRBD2,CASSQESIGLAGVHEQFF,TGTGCCAGCAGCCAAGAATCAATAGGGCTAGCGGGAGTCCATGAGCAGTTCTTC
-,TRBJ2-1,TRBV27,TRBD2,CASSFGLAGVYEQFF,TGTGCCAGCAGCTTCGGACTAGCGGGAGTCTATGAGCAGTTCTTC
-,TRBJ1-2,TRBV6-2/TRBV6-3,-,CASSQGNGYTF,TGTGCCAGCAGTCAGGGGAATGGCTACACCTTC
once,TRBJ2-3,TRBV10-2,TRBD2,CASLSGGRDTQYF,TGCGCCAGCCTTAGCGGGGGGAGAGATACGCAGTATTTT
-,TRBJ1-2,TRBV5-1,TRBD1,CASSYYGQTGGMGYTF,TGCGCCAGCAGCTATTACGGCCAGACAGGGGGCATGGGCTACACCTTC
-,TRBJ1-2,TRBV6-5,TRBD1,CASSYSGQGSGYTF,TGTGCCAGCAGTTACTCCGGACAGGGGTCTGGCTACACCTTC
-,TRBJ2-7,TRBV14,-,CASSQDDREGVYEQYF,TGTGCCAGCAGCCAAGACGATAGGGAAGGGGTCTACGAGCAGTACTTC
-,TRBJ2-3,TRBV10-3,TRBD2,CAARGQTSGRRDTQYF,TGTGCCGCCCGGGGGCAGACTAGCGGGAGAAGAGATACGCAGTATTTT
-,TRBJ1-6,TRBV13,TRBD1,CASSLGGQSNSPLHF,TGTGCCAGCAGCTTAGGGGGACAGTCTAATTCACCCCTCCACTTT
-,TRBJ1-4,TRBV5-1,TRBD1,CASSLGDFGTAEKLFF,TGCGCCAGCAGCTTGGGAGATTTCGGGACAGCAGAAAAACTGTTTTTT
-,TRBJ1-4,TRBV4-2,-,CASSPEDRLNEKLFF,TGTGCCAGCAGCCCAGAGGACAGACTTAATGAAAAACTGTTTTTT
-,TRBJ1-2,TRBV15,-,CATSRDRPVTNYGYTF,TGTGCCACCAGCAGAGATCGTCCAGTCACCAACTATGGCTACACCTTC
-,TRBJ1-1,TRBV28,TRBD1,CASSHGTGPSDTEAFF,TGTGCCAGCAGTCACGGGACAGGGCCGTCTGACACTGAAGCTTTCTTT
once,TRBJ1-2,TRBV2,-,CASSEAGYYGYTF,TGTGCCAGCAGTGAAGCTGGCTACTATGGCTACACCTTC
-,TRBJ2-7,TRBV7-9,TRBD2,CASSLGGTMGSEQYF,TGTGCCAGCAGCTTGGGGGGGACGATGGGCTCCGAGCAGTACTTC
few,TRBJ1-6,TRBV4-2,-,CASSRWGDTNSPLHF,TGTGCCAGCAGCCGGTGGGGGGATACTAATTCACCCCTCCACTTT
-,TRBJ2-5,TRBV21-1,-,CASEAETQYF,TGTGCCAGCGAGGCGGAGACCCAGTACTTC
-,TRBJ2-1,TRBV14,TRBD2,CASNTGFLTSGSSYNEQFF,TGTGCCAGCAACACAGGGTTTCTTACTAGCGGTAGCTCCTACAATGAGCAGTTCTTC
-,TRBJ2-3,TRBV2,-,CASSERAGRGYTQYF,TGTGCCAGCAGTGAGAGGGCGGGCCGGGGGTATACGCAGTATTTT
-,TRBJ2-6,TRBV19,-,CASSIDLGSSGANVLTF,TGTGCCAGTAGTATAGACCTCGGGAGCTCTGGGGCCAACGTCCTGACTTTC
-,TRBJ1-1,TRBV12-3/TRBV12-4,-,CASSAIQEEAFF,TGTGCCAGCAGTGCTATACAGGAAGAAGCTTTCTTT
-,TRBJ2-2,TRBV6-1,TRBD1,CASSEGQIGELFF,TGTGCCAGCAGTGAGGGACAGATCGGGGAGCTGTTTTTT
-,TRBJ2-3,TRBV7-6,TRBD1,CASSSQGAADTQYF,TGTGCCAGCAGCTCTCAGGGGGCGGCAGATACGCAGTATTTT
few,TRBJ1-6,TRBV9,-,CASSVASGNPLHF,TGTGCCAGCAGCGTAGCTAGCGGCAATCCCCTCCACTTT
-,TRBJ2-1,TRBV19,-,CASSIYNEQFF,TGTGCCAGTAGTATTTATAATGAGCAGTTCTTC
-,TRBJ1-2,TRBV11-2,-,CASSESRDWGDYYGYTF,TGTGCCAGCAGCGAATCCAGGGATTGGGGGGATTACTATGGCTACACCTTC